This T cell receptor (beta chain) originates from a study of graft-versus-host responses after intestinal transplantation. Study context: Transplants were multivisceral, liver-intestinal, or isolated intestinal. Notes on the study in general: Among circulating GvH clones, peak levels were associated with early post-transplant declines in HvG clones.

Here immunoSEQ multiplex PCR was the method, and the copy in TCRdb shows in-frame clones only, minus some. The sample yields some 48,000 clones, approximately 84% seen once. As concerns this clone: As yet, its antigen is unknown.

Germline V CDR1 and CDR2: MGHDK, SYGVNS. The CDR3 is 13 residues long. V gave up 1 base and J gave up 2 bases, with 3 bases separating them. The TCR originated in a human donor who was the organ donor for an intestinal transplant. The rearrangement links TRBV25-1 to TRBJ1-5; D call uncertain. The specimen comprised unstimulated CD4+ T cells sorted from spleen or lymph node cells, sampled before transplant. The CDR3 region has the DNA TGTGCCAGCAGTGAATGGGGCAATCAGCCCCAGCATTTT. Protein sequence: CASSEWGNQPQHF.